This T cell receptor (beta chain) was found in a study of blood T cells in healthy people across ages. Unmatched junction bases numbered 4, after V lost 7 bases and J lost 10 bases. The CDR3 is 11 amino acids. On this clonotype itself: Its antigen is unknown.

Per sample, no less than 5.5 micrograms of total RNA were extracted. Findings and caveats of the study: As age increased, TCR beta diversity per million T cells fell in a roughly linear fashion. Because sorting was not performed, PBMCs prevented conclusive naive versus antigen-experienced comparison.

The second PCR ran roughly 6 to 11 cycles with a sample-barcoded 5' primer and J-beta primers. TCRdb re-analysed the 5' RACE reads in MiXCR, keeping a single row per CDR3 protein. The table records about 1,000,000 distinct CDR3 sequences, 40% to 45% of them present only once. The sequenced material came from blood. V and J are TRBV12-3 or TRBV12-4 and TRBJ2-1; 7 positions agree with TRBD2. The source is a woman aged 60-70 years in good health. For the CDR3, the DNA is TGTGCCAGCACTAGCGGATACGAGCAGTTCTTC. It translates to CASTSGYEQFF.